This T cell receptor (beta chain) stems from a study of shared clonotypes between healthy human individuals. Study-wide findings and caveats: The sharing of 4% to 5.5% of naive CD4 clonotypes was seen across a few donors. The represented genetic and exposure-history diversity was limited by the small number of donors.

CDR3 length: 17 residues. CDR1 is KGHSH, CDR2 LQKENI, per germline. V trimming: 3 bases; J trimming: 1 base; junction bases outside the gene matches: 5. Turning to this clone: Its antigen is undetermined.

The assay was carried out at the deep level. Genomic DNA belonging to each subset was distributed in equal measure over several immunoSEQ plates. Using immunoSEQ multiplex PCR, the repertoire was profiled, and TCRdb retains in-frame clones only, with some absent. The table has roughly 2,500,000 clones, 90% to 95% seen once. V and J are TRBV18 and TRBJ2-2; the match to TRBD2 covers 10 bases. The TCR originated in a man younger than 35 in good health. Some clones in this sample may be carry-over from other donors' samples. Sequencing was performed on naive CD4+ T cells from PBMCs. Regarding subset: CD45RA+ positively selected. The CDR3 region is CASSPYWTSGNTGELFF. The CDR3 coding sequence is TGTGCCAGCTCACCCTACTGGACTAGCGGGAACACCGGGGAGCTGTTTTTT.